The 21 T cell receptor beta chains given below trace back to one sample, sequenced in a study of blood T cell repertoires in COVID-19. Profiling relied on immunoSEQ multiplex PCR, and the TCRdb table lists in-frame clones only, not all of them. The table shows a few hundred thousand clones, with more than 70% occurring only once. Sequenced: peripheral blood. The receptors stem from a man younger than 35 who had recovered from COVID-19.

The V and J genes are TRBV2 and TRBJ1-2, with 7 positions matching TRBD1. This CDR3 is built from 14 residues. Germline V gene data show CDR1 as SNHLY and CDR2 as FYNNEI. V lost 5 bases, J lost 1 base, and 4 bases stayed unmatched. CDR3 sequence: CASSRDRFNYGYTF. The DNA of the CDR3 is TGTGCCAGCAGTAGGGACAGATTTAACTATGGCTACACCTTC.

CDR3 DNA sequence: TGTGCCAGCTCACCACCCGGTGTCACAGAGACCCAGTACTTC. Translation: CASSPPGVTETQYF. The chain links TRBV18 to TRBJ2-5; D gene uncertain. From germline, CDR1 is KGHSH and CDR2 LQKENI. The CDR3 runs to 14 residues. Trimming left V 0 bases short and J 4 bases short, with 9 bases between.

The rearrangement joins TRBV6-5 to TRBJ1-6; no clear D. The CDR3 runs to 14 residues. The V gene lost 7 bases and the J gene lost 8 bases, with 15 bases spanning the gap. The germline V gene encodes CDR1 MNHEY and CDR2 SVGAGI. The CDR3 nucleotides are TGTGCCAGCAAGCACCCGGAGGGCCATTCACCCCTCCACTTT. Protein product: CASKHPEGHSPLHF.

The V and J genes are TRBV6-5 and TRBJ2-5; a weak D match, TRBD2 (6 bases). The CDR3 sequence is 15 residues long. Germline CDR1 MNHEY, CDR2 SVGAGI. With 1 base removed from V and 5 bases from J, the gap between germline ends came to 14 bases. As DNA, the CDR3 is TGTGCCAGCAGTTACTTTGGCCAAAGCGGGGAGACCCAGTACTTC. It encodes CASSYFGQSGETQYF.

V usage is TRBV12-5 and J usage is TRBJ2-2; TRBD1 matches at 8 bases. The CDR3 loop spans 18 amino acids. The germline V gene has CDR1 LGHNT and CDR2 FRNRAP. After removal of 1 base from V and 4 bases from J, the junction contained 11 bases not matched to a gene. The CDR3 sequence is CASGLGSYGQGATGELFF. The CDR3 DNA reads as TGTGCTAGTGGTTTGGGATCCTACGGACAGGGAGCCACCGGGGAGCTGTTTTTT.

This chain joins TRBV7-9 and TRBJ1-1; TRBD1 matches at 10 bases. The CDR3 extends over 17 amino acids. V shed 5 bases, J shed 0 bases, and the junction held 9 bases outside the gene matches. Germline lookup yields CDR1 SEHNR and CDR2 FQNEAQ (reference sequence). Here the CDR3 reads CASSPGTGVGMNTEAFF. In nucleotides, the CDR3 is TGTGCCAGCAGCCCCGGGACAGGGGTTGGTATGAACACTGAAGCTTTCTTT.

This chain links TRBV11-3 with TRBJ1-1; D is unresolved. V lost 0 bases and J 0 bases, leaving 5 bases between the germline ends. The germline V gene has CDR1 SGHNT and CDR2 YENEEA. The CDR3 is 14 residues long. The CDR3 region is CASSLDGVNTEAFF. CDR3 sequence (DNA): TGTGCCAGCAGCTTAGACGGTGTGAACACTGAAGCTTTCTTT.

The V gene is TRBV21-1, the J gene TRBJ2-3; the table's TRBD1 call for D was not verified on the DNA. TRBV21-1 is a pseudogene locus. The CDR3 spans 14 residues. The CDR3: CASRIHRDRNTQYF. The CDR3, as DNA: TGTGCCAGCAGAATCCACAGGGATCGGAATACGCAGTATTTT.

V usage is TRBV6-5 and J usage is TRBJ2-7; TRBD1 matches 9 bases. The V segment lost 6 bases and the J segment 4 bases; nucleotides outside the gene matches: 10. The CDR3 sequence is 15 residues long. Germline CDR1 MNHEY, CDR2 SVGAGI. CDR3 amino acids: CASRTGQGSPYEQYF. CDR3 DNA: TGTGCCAGCAGGACCGGACAGGGGTCCCCTTACGAGCAGTACTTC.

The V call is TRBV13, the J call TRBJ2-1, with a tentative D call TRBD2 (7 bases). Trimming pared 4 bases from V and 2 bases from J, leaving 18 bases between. CDR1 is PRHDT and CDR2 is FYEKMQ in the germline V gene (reference sequence). The CDR3 loop spans 17 amino acids. Written as DNA, the CDR3 is TGTGCCAGCAGCTGGGGGGCGCGGGGGCAGGCCTACAATGAGCAGTTCTTC. This codes for CASSWGARGQAYNEQFF.

The count of this clone is one. The chain carries TRBV18 and TRBJ1-2, with D unresolved. Germline values: CDR1 KGHSH, CDR2 LQKENI. With 2 bases removed from V and 2 bases from J, the gap between germline ends came to 9 bases. This CDR3 has 14 residues. The chain's CDR3 is CASSPAGYNYGYTF. CDR3 sequence (DNA): TGTGCCAGCTCACCAGCGGGATACAACTATGGCTACACCTTC.

The genes are TRBV7-2 and TRBJ2-7, with D perhaps TRBD2 (7 bases). The CDR3 spans 14 residues. The germline V and J ends were trimmed by 8 bases and 2 bases, with 16 bases remaining between them. Germline CDR1 is SGHTA and CDR2 is FQGNSA. The DNA of the CDR3 is TGTGCCAGCCATTTGGGCGGGGGCCCCTACGAGCAGTACTTC. It specifies CASHLGGGPYEQYF.

The rearrangement links TRBV2 to TRBJ1-2, with D possibly matching TRBD1 (6 bases). CDR1 and CDR2 from the germline V gene are SNHLY and FYNNEI. Deletions cut 1 base from V and 0 bases from J, with 9 bases between. This CDR3 region has 15 residues. Here the CDR3 DNA reads TGTGCCAGCAGTGAAGTCAGGACAGCTAACTATGGCTACACCTTC. Amino acids: CASSEVRTANYGYTF.

This chain links TRBV11-2 with TRBJ1-1, with unresolved D. V was cut by 4 bases and J by 10 bases, with 13 bases left in between. This CDR3 has 12 residues. CDR1 is SGHAT and CDR2 is FQNNGV in the germline V gene. The CDR3 DNA reads as TGTGCCAGCAGCTCCGTGGGAGTTGGAGCTTTCTTT. This gives the protein CASSSVGVGAFF.

The chain employs TRBV19 and TRBJ1-1; tentative D call: TRBD1 (6 bases). The V end lost 3 bases, the J end lost 6 bases, and 17 bases lay between the germline ends. The CDR3 is 15 amino acids. The germline V gene has CDR1 LNHDA and CDR2 SQIVND (reference sequence). The CDR3 nucleotides are TGTGCCAGTAGTATTTCCGGACAGCAAAACTCTGAAGCTTTCTTT. Amino acids: CASSISGQQNSEAFF.

This sequence joins TRBV19 and TRBJ2-3; weak D call: TRBD2 (6 bases). V lost 5 bases and J lost 4, with 16 bases in between. Per the germline V gene, CDR1 is LNHDA and CDR2 is SQIVND (reference sequence). There are 15 residues in the CDR3. CDR3 DNA: TGTGCCAGTAGTTATTCCGGGACGGGGGCAGATACGCAGTATTTT. Its protein is CASSYSGTGADTQYF.

This chain uses TRBV7-2 with TRBJ2-1; TRBD2 aligns across 11 bases. In germline, CDR1 is SGHTA, CDR2 FQGNSA. The CDR3 has 16 amino acids. V lost 1 base to trimming and J lost 4 bases; unmatched junction nucleotides: 3. The DNA of the CDR3 is TGTGCCAGCAGCTTAGGGGCTAGCGGGGGGTACAATGAGCAGTTCTTC. Its translation: CASSLGASGGYNEQFF.

The chain employs TRBV5-1 and TRBJ2-3, with a weak D call TRBD2 (5 bases). V was shortened by 3 bases and J by 2 bases, with 13 bases between the two germline ends. The CDR3 has 15 amino acids. Per germline, CDR1 SGHRS and CDR2 YFSETQ. CDR3 loop: CASSSLGSPTDTQYF. CDR3 sequence (DNA): TGCGCCAGCAGCTCTTTAGGGAGTCCCACAGATACGCAGTATTTT.

This chain connects TRBV19 to TRBJ1-3; no definite D call. Germline assignment: CDR1 LNHDA and CDR2 SQIVND (reference sequence). The V and J ends lost 3 bases and 8 bases respectively, with 5 bases between them. The CDR3 totals 11 residues. In DNA, the CDR3 is TGTGCCAGTAGTATCTTATACACCATATATTTT. This codes for CASSILYTIYF. The variable domain in full, completed from reference TRBV19 and TRBJ1-3, reads DGGITQSPKYLFRKEGQNVTLSCEQNLNHDAMYWYRQDPGQGLRLIYYSQIVNDFQKGDIAEGYSVSREKKESFPLTVTSAQKNPTAFYLCASSILYTIYFGEGSWLTVV.

This chain connects TRBV3-1 (or the pseudogene TRBV3-2) to TRBJ2-7; 8 positions agree with TRBD1. Germline V lookup: CDR1 LGHDT, CDR2 YNNKEL (reference sequence). Unmatched junction bases numbered 15, after V lost 0 bases and J lost 2 bases. The CDR3 sequence is 19 residues long. The CDR3 loop is CASSQEGTLRDRQTYEQYF. CDR3 bases: TGTGCCAGCAGCCAAGAGGGGACTCTCCGGGACAGGCAGACCTACGAGCAGTACTTC.

This clone was counted a single time. This chain's CDR3 is CASSWDRGGTEAFF. Here the CDR3 DNA reads TGTGCCAGCAGTTGGGACAGGGGAGGCACTGAAGCTTTCTTT. The chain employs TRBV6-6 and TRBJ1-1, with 10 bases matching TRBD1. V lost 4 bases to trimming and J lost 4 bases; unmatched junction nucleotides: 3. The V gene's germline CDR1 is MNHNY and CDR2 SVGAGI (reference sequence). This CDR3 is built from 14 residues.